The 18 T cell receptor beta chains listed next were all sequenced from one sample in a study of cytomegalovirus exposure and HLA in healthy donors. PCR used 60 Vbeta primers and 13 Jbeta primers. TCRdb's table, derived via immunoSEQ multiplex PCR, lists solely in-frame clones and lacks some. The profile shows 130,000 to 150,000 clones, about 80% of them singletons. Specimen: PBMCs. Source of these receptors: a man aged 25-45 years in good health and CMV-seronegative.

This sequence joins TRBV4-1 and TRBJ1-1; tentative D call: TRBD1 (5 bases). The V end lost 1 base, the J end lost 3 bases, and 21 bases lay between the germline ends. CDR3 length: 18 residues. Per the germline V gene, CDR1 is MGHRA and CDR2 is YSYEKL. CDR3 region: CASSQVMRLGRGDTEAFF. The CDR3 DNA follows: TGCGCCAGCAGCCAAGTGATGCGATTGGGGCGGGGGGACACTGAAGCTTTCTTT.

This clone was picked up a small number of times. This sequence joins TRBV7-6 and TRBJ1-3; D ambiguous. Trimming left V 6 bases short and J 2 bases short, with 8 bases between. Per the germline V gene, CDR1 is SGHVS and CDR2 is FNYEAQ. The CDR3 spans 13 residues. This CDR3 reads CASRYSAGNTIYF. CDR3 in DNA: TGTGCCAGCAGGTACTCCGCTGGAAACACCATATATTTT.

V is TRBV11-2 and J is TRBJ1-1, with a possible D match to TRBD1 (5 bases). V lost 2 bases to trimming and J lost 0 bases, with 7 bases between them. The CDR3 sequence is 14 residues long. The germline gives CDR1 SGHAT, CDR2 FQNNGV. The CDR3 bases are TGTGCCAGCAGCTTACCAGGGATGAACACTGAAGCTTTCTTT. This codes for CASSLPGMNTEAFF.

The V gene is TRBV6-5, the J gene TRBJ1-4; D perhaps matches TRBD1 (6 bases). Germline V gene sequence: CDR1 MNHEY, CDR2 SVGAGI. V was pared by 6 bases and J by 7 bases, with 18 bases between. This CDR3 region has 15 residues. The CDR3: CASRSGQTRGEKLFF. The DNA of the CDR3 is TGTGCCAGCAGGAGCGGACAGACAAGGGGTGAAAAACTGTTTTTT.

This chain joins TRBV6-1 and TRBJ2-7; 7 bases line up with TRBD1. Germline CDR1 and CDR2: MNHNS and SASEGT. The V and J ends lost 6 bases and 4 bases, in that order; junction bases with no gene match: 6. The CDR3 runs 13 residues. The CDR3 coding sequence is TGTGCCAGCAGCGGACAGGTTTGGTACGAGCAGTACTTC. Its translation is CASSGQVWYEQYF.

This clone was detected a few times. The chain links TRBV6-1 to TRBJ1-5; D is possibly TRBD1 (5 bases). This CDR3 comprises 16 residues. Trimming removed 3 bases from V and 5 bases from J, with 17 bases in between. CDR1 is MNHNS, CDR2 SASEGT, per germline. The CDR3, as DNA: TGTGCCAGCAGTGAGGGCGGTGGAGGGGCCTATCAGCCCCAGCATTTT. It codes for CASSEGGGGAYQPQHF.

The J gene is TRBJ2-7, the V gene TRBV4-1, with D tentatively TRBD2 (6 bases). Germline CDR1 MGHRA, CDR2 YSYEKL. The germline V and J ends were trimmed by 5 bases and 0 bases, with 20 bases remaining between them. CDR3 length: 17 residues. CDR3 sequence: CASSDPNSGQTSYEQYF. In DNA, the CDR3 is TGCGCCAGCAGCGATCCTAACAGCGGGCAGACCTCCTACGAGCAGTACTTC.

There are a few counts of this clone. The chain's CDR3 is CASRRDSYNEQFF. The DNA of the CDR3 is TGTGCCAGCAGGCGGGACAGTTACAATGAGCAGTTCTTC. The chain joins TRBV6-6 to TRBJ2-1; TRBD1 might be the D (7 bases). Germline V CDR1 and CDR2: MNHNY, SVGAGI (reference sequence). The CDR3 has 13 residues. Trimming shortened V by 6 bases and J by 4 bases, and 10 bases separated the two germline ends.

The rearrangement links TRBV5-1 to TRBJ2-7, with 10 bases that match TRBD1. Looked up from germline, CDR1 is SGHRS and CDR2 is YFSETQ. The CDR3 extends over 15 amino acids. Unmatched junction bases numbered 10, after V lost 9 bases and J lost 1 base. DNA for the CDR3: TGCGCCACCAAGACAGGGGGCGCTTCTTCCTACGAGCAGTACTTC. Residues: CATKTGGASSYEQYF.

The CDR3, as DNA: TGTGCCAGCAGTCCCTTAGACAGGAACACTGAAGCTTTCTTT. Protein sequence: CASSPLDRNTEAFF. The rearrangement joins TRBV6-5 to TRBJ1-1; perhaps TRBD1 as D (5 bases). The CDR3 length is 14 residues. The V gene's germline CDR1 is MNHEY and CDR2 SVGAGI. The V end was cut by 5 bases, the J end by 1 base, with 11 bases between.

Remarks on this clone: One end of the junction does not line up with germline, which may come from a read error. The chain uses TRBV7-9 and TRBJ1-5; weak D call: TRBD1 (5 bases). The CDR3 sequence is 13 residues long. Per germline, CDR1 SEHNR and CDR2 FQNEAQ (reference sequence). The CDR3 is CASSLWGNQPQNF. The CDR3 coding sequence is TGTGCCAGCAGCTTATGGGGCAATCAGCCCCAGAATTTT.

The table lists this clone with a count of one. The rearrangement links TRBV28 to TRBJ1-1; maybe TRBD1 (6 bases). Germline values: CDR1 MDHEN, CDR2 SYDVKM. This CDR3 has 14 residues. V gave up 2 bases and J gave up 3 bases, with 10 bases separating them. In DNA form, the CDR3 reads TGTGCCAGCAGTTTAACAGGGCGGTACACTGAAGCTTTCTTT. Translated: CASSLTGRYTEAFF.

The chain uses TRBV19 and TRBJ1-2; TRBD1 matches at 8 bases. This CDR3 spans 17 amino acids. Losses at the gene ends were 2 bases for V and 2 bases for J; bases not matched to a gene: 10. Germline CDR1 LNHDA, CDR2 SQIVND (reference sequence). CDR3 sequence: CASSIFTWDRINYGYTF. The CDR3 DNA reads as TGTGCCAGTAGTATATTTACCTGGGACAGGATAAACTATGGCTACACCTTC. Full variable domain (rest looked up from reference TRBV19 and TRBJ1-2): DGGITQSPKYLFRKEGQNVTLSCEQNLNHDAMYWYRQDPGQGLRLIYYSQIVNDFQKGDIAEGYSVSREKKESFPLTVTSAQKNPTAFYLCASSIFTWDRINYGYTFGSGTRLTVV.

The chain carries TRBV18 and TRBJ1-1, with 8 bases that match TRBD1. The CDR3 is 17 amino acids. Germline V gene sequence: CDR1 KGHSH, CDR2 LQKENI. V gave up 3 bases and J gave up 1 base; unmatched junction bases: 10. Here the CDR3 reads CASSPPLRTGRNTEAFF. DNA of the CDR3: TGTGCCAGCTCACCTCCTCTGCGGACAGGGCGGAACACTGAAGCTTTCTTT. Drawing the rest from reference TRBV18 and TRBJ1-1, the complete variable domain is NAGVMQNPRHLVRRRGQEARLRCSPMKGHSHVYWYRQLPEEGLKFMVYLQKENIIDESGMPKERFSAEFPKEGPSILRIQQVVRGDSAAYFCASSPPLRTGRNTEAFFGQGTRLTVV.

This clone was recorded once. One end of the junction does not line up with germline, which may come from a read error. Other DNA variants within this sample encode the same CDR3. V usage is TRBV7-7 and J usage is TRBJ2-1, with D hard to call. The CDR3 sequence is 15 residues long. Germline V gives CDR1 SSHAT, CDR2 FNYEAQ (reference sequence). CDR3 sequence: CASSLEAGPYNEQFF. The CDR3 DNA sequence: TGTGCTAGCAGCTTAGAGGCAGGCCCGTACAATGAGCAGTTCTTC.

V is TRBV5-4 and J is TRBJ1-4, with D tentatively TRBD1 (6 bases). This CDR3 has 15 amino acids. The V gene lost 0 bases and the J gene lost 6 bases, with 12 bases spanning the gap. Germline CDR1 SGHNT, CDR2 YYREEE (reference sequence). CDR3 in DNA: TGTGCCAGCAGCTTGGTTGGGGGCGTTGATGAAAAACTGTTTTTT. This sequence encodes CASSLVGGVDEKLFF.

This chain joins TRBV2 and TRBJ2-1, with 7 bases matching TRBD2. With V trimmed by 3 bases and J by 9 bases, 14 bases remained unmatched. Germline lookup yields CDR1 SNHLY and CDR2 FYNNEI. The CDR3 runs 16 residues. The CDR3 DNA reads TGTGCCAGCAGTGAGTCCCTAGTCCGGGGGGTGGGTGAGCAGTTCTTC. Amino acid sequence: CASSESLVRGVGEQFF.

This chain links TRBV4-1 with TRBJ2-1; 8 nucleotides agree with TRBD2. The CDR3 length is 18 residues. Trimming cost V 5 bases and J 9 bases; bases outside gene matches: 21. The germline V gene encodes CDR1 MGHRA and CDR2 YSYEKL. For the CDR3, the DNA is TGCGCCAGCAGCTTCGGGCAGGGCGCGCGAGCGGGAGAACGTGAGCAGTTCTTC. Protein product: CASSFGQGARAGEREQFF.